The present T cell receptor (beta chain) was sequenced within a study of tumor-infiltrating lymphocytes in primary liver carcinoma. Researchers drew blood RNA from unsorted whole blood and extracted germline DNA as well. Synthesis of TCR beta cDNA was carried out from about 540 ng total RNA with a constant-region primer. Libraries covering TCR beta were generated through three nested multiplex PCR rounds (using a slightly modified ARM-PCR). A C-beta reverse primer and TRBV1-TRBV30 forward primers served in each of the first two PCR rounds, at approximately 10 cycles apiece. Each CDR3 protein is one row after TCRdb ran MiXCR on the multiplex PCR reads. The sample lists approximately 310,000 distinct CDR3 sequences, 50% to 70% occurring once. The table lists this clonotype with a count of one. At one boundary the junction diverges from the germline segment, which might be a read error. The CDR3 spans 17 residues. Germline-derived CDR1 and CDR2 are SGHAT and FQNNGV.

The clonotype comes from a middle-aged man with primary liver carcinoma and hepatitis B virus infection. Sequenced sample: peripheral blood. The rearrangement joins TRBV11-2 to TRBJ2-7; D perhaps matches TRBD2 (6 bases). CDR3 nucleotides: TGCACCAGCATCTTAAGGCCTAGCGAGTTATCGAGCTACGAGCAGTACTTC. As protein: CTSILRPSELSSYEQYF. The complete variable domain, with remaining parts taken from reference TRBV11-2 and TRBJ2-7, reads EAGVAQSPRYKIIEKRQSVAFWCNPISGHATLYWYQQILGQGPKLLIQFQNNGVVDDSQLPKDRFSAERLKGVDSTLKIQPAKLEDSAVYLCTSILRPSELSSYEQYFGPGTRLTVT.